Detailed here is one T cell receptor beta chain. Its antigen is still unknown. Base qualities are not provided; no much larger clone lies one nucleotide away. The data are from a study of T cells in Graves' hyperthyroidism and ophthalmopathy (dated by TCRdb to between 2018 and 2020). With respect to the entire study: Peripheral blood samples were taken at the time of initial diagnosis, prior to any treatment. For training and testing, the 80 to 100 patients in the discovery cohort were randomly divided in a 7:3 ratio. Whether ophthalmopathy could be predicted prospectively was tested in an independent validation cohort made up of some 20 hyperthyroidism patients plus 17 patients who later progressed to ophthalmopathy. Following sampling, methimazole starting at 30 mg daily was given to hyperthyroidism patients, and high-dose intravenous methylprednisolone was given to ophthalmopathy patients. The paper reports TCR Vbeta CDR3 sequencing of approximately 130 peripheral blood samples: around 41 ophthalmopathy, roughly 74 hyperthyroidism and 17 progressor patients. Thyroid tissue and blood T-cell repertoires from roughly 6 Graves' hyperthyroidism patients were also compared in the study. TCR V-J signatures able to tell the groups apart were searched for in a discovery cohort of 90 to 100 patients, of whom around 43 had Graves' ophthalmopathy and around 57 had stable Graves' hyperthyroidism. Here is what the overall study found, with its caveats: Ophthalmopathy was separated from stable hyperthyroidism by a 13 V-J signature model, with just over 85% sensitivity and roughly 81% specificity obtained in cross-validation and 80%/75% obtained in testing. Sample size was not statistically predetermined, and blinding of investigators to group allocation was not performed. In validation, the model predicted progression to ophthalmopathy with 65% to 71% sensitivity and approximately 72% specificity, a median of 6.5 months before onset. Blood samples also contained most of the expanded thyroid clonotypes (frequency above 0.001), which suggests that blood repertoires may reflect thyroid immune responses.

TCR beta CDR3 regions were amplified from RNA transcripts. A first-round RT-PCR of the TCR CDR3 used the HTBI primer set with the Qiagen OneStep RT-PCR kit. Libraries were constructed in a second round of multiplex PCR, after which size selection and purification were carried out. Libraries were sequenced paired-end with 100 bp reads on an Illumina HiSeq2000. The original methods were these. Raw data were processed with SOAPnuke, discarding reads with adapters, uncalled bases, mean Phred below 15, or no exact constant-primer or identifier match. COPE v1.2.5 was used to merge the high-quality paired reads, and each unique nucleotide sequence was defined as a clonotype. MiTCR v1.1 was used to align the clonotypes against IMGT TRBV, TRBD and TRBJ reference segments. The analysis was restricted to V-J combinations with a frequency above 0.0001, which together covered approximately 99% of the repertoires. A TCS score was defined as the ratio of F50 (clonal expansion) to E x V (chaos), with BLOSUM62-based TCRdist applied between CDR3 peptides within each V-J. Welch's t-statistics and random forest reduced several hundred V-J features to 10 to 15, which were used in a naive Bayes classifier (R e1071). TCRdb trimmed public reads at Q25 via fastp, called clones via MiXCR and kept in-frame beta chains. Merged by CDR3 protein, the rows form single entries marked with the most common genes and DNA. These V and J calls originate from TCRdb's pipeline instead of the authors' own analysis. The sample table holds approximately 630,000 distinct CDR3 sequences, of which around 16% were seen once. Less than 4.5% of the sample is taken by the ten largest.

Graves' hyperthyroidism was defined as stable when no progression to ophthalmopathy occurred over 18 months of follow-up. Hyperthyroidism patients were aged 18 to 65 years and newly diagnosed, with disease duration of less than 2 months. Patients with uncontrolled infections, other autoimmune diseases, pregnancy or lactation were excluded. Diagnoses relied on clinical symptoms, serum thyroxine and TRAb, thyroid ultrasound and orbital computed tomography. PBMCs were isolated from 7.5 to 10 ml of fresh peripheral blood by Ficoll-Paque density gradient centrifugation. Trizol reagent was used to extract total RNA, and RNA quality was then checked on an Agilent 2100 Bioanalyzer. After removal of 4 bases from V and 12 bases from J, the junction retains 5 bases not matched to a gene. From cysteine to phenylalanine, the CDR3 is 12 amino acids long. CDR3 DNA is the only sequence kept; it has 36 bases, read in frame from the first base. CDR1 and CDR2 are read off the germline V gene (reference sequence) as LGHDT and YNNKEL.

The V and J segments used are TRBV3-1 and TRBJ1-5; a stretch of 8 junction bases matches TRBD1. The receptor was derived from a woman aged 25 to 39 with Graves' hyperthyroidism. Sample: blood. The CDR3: CASSPRTGLQHF. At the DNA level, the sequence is TGTGCCAGCAGCCCACGGACAGGGCTCCAGCATTTT.